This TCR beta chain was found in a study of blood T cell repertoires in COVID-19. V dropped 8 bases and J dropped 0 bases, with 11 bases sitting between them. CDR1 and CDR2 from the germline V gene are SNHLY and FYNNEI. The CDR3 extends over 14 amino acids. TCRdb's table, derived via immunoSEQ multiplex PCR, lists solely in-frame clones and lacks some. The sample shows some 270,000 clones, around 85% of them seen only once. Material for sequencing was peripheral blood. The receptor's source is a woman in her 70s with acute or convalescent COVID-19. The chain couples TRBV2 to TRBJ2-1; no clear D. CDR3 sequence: CASCGVASYNEQFF. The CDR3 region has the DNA TGTGCCAGCTGTGGGGTAGCCTCCTACAATGAGCAGTTCTTC. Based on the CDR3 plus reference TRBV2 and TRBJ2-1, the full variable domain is EPEVTQTPSHQVTQMGQEVILRCVPISNHLYFYWYRQILGQKVEFLVSFYNNEISEKSEIFDDQFSVERPDGSNFTLKIRSTKLEDSAMYFCASCGVASYNEQFFGPGTRLTVL.